This T cell receptor (beta chain) appears in the sequencing data of a study of blood T cell repertoires in COVID-19. Background on the study: Samples came from the United States, Italy and Spain, spanning acute and convalescent COVID-19. The cDNA or gDNA used as material had been derived from T cells, B-cell-depleted T cells, or PBMCs.

Germline CDR1 SGHTA, CDR2 FQGNSA. Trimming took 1 base from V and 10 from J, leaving 14 bases between them. The CDR3 runs to 14 residues. Per the study methods: Using reference gene primer amplification, nucleated cell counts were estimated. Produced via immunoSEQ multiplex PCR; TCRdb's table is partial and in-frame only. V and J calls plus clone size are reproduced from that table; the DNA served to infer D and trimming. This table has tens of thousands of clones, roughly 90% appearing once. The clonotype comes from a man between 65 and 85 years old with active or convalescent COVID-19. Sequenced: peripheral blood. The chain uses TRBV7-2 and TRBJ1-5; no firm D call. The CDR3 DNA reads TGTGCCAGCAGCTTAGTTGCCACCCGCGGACCCCAGCATTTT. This sequence encodes CASSLVATRGPQHF. The entire variable domain, with the rest obtained from reference TRBV7-2 and TRBJ1-5, is as follows: GAGVSQSPSNKVTEKGKDVELRCDPISGHTALYWYRQSLGQGLEFLIYFQGNSAPDKSGLPSDRFSAERTGGSVSTLTIQRTQQEDSAVYLCASSLVATRGPQHFGDGTRLSIL.